These 26 T cell receptor beta chains came from one sample sequenced in a study of shared clonotypes between healthy human individuals. Naive CD8 cells lacked CD45RO and underwent positive selection for CCR7, leaving out terminally differentiated effector memory CD45RA+ cells. Assay: immunoSEQ multiplex PCR; the TCRdb copy retains only in-frame clones and omits some. The sample includes millions of clones, roughly 91% of them seen just once. Sequenced: naive CD8+ T cells from PBMCs. These receptors originate from a man younger than 35 in good health. Some clones in this sample may be carry-over from other donors' samples.

The CDR3 protein is CASSDGTGNNEQFF. For the CDR3, the DNA is TGTGCCAGCAGTGACGGGACAGGGAACAATGAGCAGTTCTTC. This chain connects TRBV6-4 to TRBJ2-1; 9 nucleotides align to TRBD1. Losses at the gene ends were 2 bases for V and 5 bases for J; bases not matched to a gene: 1. This CDR3 contains 14 residues. Germline lookup yields CDR1 MRHNA and CDR2 SNTAGT.

Only one count was recorded for this clone. CDR3 nucleotide sequence: TGCGCCAGCAGCCAGGGACTAGCTTGGGCCGGGGAGCTGTTTTTT. It translates to CASSQGLAWAGELFF. The chain has TRBV4-3 and TRBJ2-2; 9 nucleotides line up with TRBD2. The V gene end was trimmed by 3 bases and the J gene end by 6 bases; junction bases not matched to a gene: 5. The CDR3 loop spans 15 amino acids. Germline CDR1 reads LGHNA; CDR2 reads YSLEER.

V gene TRBV10-2 combines with J gene TRBJ1-5, with D perhaps TRBD1 (6 bases). The germline V gene has CDR1 WSHSY and CDR2 SAAADI. Trimming shortened V by 3 bases and J by 4 bases, and 13 bases separated the two germline ends. The CDR3 runs to 15 residues. Here the CDR3 reads CASSEGGRWNQPQHF. Here the CDR3 DNA reads TGCGCCAGCAGTGAAGGGGGAAGGTGGAATCAGCCCCAGCATTTT.

This chain connects TRBV5-1 to TRBJ1-2; no clear D gene. CDR3 size: 16 residues. The V end was cut by 4 bases, the J end by 8 bases, with 24 bases between. The germline V gene has CDR1 SGHRS and CDR2 YFSETQ. CDR3 sequence (DNA): TGCGCCAGCAGCGCTCTAAAGGGAGGCCCTGAAGGAGGCTACACCTTC. Amino acid sequence: CASSALKGGPEGGYTF. Drawing the rest from reference TRBV5-1 and TRBJ1-2, the complete variable domain is KAGVTQTPRYLIKTRGQQVTLSCSPISGHRSVSWYQQTPGQGLQFLFEYFSETQRNKGNFPGRFSGRQFSNSRSEMNVSTLELGDSALYLCASSALKGGPEGGYTFGSGTRLTVV.

This rearrangement joins TRBV2 to TRBJ2-7, with TRBD1 matching 10 bases. V shed 6 bases, J shed 2 bases, and the junction held 10 bases outside the gene matches. CDR1 SNHLY and CDR2 FYNNEI come from the germline V gene. The CDR3 consists of 16 residues. For the CDR3, the DNA is TGTGCCAGCAGCGCTACCGCCGGGACAGGGGCCTACGAGCAGTACTTC. Translation gives CASSATAGTGAYEQYF.

The rearrangement links TRBV7-9 to TRBJ2-1; D remains ambiguous. Germline CDR1 SEHNR, CDR2 FQNEAQ (reference sequence). This CDR3 contains 17 residues. The V end lost 4 bases, the J end lost 4 bases, and 20 bases lay between the germline ends. CDR3 coding DNA: TGTGCCAGCAGCTCACATCCTACAGCTTCGGGTTACAATGAGCAGTTCTTC. Amino acids: CASSSHPTASGYNEQFF.

This rearrangement joins TRBV10-3 to TRBJ2-1; 7 bases align to TRBD2. The CDR3 contains 17 residues. The ends lost 3 bases at V and 6 bases at J; junction bases unmatched: 14. Germline CDR1 ENHRY, CDR2 SYGVKD. CDR3 in amino acids: CAISDNSRTRVVNEQFF. In DNA, the CDR3 is TGTGCCATCAGTGACAACTCCAGGACTAGGGTAGTCAATGAGCAGTTCTTC.

This chain joins TRBV15 and TRBJ2-1, with 7 nucleotides matching TRBD2. Per the germline V gene, CDR1 is LNHNV and CDR2 is YYDKDF (reference sequence). CDR3 length: 15 residues. Losses at the gene ends were 0 bases for V and 4 bases for J; bases not matched to a gene: 3. The CDR3 bases are TGTGCCACCAGCAGAGATCGAGCGGGATACAATGAGCAGTTCTTC. This codes for CATSRDRAGYNEQFF.

In the case of this clone: The identical CDR3 is also encoded by other nucleotide sequences in the sample. This chain connects TRBV27 to TRBJ2-1; TRBD2 aligns across 9 bases. This CDR3 contains 15 residues. Germline V gene sequence: CDR1 MNHEY, CDR2 SMNVEV (reference sequence). Losses at the gene ends were 3 bases for V and 2 bases for J; bases not matched to a gene: 2. CDR3 sequence (DNA): TGTGCCAGCAGTTTGGCTAGCGGGACCTACAATGAGCAGTTCTTC. Residues: CASSLASGTYNEQFF.

This clone was detected only once. This chain connects TRBV2 to TRBJ2-7, with a possible D match to TRBD1 (8 bases). The germline V gene encodes CDR1 SNHLY and CDR2 FYNNEI. CDR3 length equals 12 residues. Between the trimmed V and J ends, which lost 11 bases and 5 bases, there was a span of 16 bases. CDR3 protein: CAGTGGADEQYF. CDR3 coding DNA: TGTGCCGGAACAGGGGGGGCCGACGAGCAGTACTTC. The full variable domain, with the rest looked up from reference TRBV2 and TRBJ2-7, is EPEVTQTPSHQVTQMGQEVILRCVPISNHLYFYWYRQILGQKVEFLVSFYNNEISEKSEIFDDQFSVERPDGSNFTLKIRSTKLEDSAMYFCAGTGGADEQYFGPGTRLTVT.

The chain couples TRBV6-5 to TRBJ1-2; 10 bases match TRBD1. Per germline, CDR1 MNHEY and CDR2 SVGAGI. Trimming removed 5 bases from V and 8 bases from J; junction bases left unmatched: 11. This CDR3 spans 15 amino acids. Written as DNA, the CDR3 is TGTGCCAGCAGTGCAGGGACAGGGGTCACCACCGGCTACACCTTC. Amino acids: CASSAGTGVTTGYTF.

V gene TRBV10-1 combines with J gene TRBJ2-1; D is perhaps TRBD1 or TRBD2 (6 bases each). The CDR3 covers 15 residues. The V gene lost 3 bases and the J gene lost 8 bases, with 17 bases spanning the gap. The germline gives CDR1 WNHNN, CDR2 SYGVQD (reference sequence). The CDR3 protein is CASSDGTGRWDEQFF. CDR3 bases: TGCGCCAGCAGTGATGGCACAGGGAGGTGGGATGAGCAGTTCTTC.

This clone was observed a few times. Other DNA sequences in this specimen translate into the identical CDR3. The rearrangement links TRBV9 to TRBJ1-1; D is unresolved. Germline V CDR1 and CDR2: SGDLS, YYNGEE. V dropped 8 bases and J dropped 2 bases, with 13 bases sitting between them. This CDR3 is built from 13 residues. The chain's CDR3 is CASTTGRNTEAFF. CDR3 nucleotides: TGTGCCAGTACGACGGGCCGAAACACTGAAGCTTTCTTT.

This clone occurred once. Additional DNA sequences in this sample encode the identical CDR3. The gene calls are TRBV27 and TRBJ2-7; 11 nucleotides match TRBD2. Losses at the gene ends were 6 bases for V and 3 bases for J; bases not matched to a gene: 7. Germline CDR1 reads MNHEY; CDR2 reads SMNVEV (reference sequence). This CDR3 contains 15 residues. This chain's CDR3 is CASSPSLAGGYEQYF. Here the CDR3 DNA reads TGTGCCAGCAGCCCCAGTCTAGCGGGAGGCTACGAGCAGTACTTC.

This chain connects TRBV6-1 to TRBJ2-7, with D possibly matching TRBD2 (5 bases). V was cut by 8 bases and J by 7 bases, with 21 bases left in between. The length of the CDR3 is 14 residues. CDR1 and CDR2 (germline): MNHNS, SASEGT. DNA of the CDR3: TGTGCCAGCTCACACAAGGCAAGCACGGGGGAGCAGTACTTC. It is translated as CASSHKASTGEQYF.

The chain is built from TRBV19 and TRBJ1-1; 7 positions match TRBD1. CDR1 and CDR2 (germline): LNHDA, SQIVND (reference sequence). The CDR3 length is 17 residues. Unmatched junction bases numbered 13, after V lost 6 bases and J lost 0 bases. CDR3 nucleotides: TGTGCCAGTAGGACTTGGGAGGGGGCAACCATGAACACTGAAGCTTTCTTT. Protein sequence: CASRTWEGATMNTEAFF.

The chain couples TRBV5-4 to TRBJ1-2; no reliable D call. CDR1 and CDR2 (germline): SGHNT, YYREEE (reference sequence). The V gene lost 0 bases and the J gene lost 2 bases, with 8 bases spanning the gap. This CDR3 has 14 residues. The DNA for the CDR3 is TGTGCCAGCAGCTTGGCCGGGCAAAACTATGGCTACACCTTC. It specifies CASSLAGQNYGYTF.

The chain joins TRBV13 to TRBJ2-5, with TRBD2 as a possible D gene (5 bases). Trimming cost V 0 bases and J 5 bases, with 13 bases left between them. Germline V gives CDR1 PRHDT, CDR2 FYEKMQ (reference sequence). The CDR3 has 15 amino acids. CDR3 in DNA: TGTGCCAGCAGCTTAGGCCGTCGGTCGGGGGAGACCCAGTACTTC. Protein product: CASSLGRRSGETQYF.

The chain combines TRBV28 with TRBJ2-7; D may be TRBD2 (6 bases). Trimming removed 1 base from V and 2 bases from J, with 12 bases in between. Germline CDR1 is MDHEN and CDR2 is SYDVKM. The CDR3 contains 15 residues. The CDR3 DNA reads as TGTGCCAGCAGTTTATTAGGGGACTTCGCCTACGAGCAGTACTTC. It codes for CASSLLGDFAYEQYF.

The genes are TRBV4-1 and TRBJ2-7; unclear D gene. Per germline, CDR1 MGHRA and CDR2 YSYEKL. V lost 1 base to trimming and J lost 5 bases, with 15 bases between them. The CDR3 covers 15 residues. The CDR3 region is CASSQVGTVLDEQYF. Written as DNA, the CDR3 is TGCGCCAGCAGCCAAGTAGGCACAGTCCTCGACGAGCAGTACTTC.

The chain is built from TRBV4-1 and TRBJ2-7; 10 positions agree with TRBD2. Per the germline V gene, CDR1 is MGHRA and CDR2 is YSYEKL. This CDR3 is 15 amino acids long. Trimming took 2 bases from V and 2 from J; bases not matched to a gene: 3. DNA for the CDR3: TGCGCCAGCAGCCAACTAGCGGGAGATGCCTACGAGCAGTACTTC. Translated: CASSQLAGDAYEQYF.

The chain employs TRBV6-6 and TRBJ2-1, with TRBD2 as a possible D gene (8 bases). The CDR3 is 16 amino acids. CDR1 and CDR2 from the germline V gene are MNHNY and SVGAGI (reference sequence). V gave up 7 bases and J gave up 9 bases, with 25 bases separating them. For the CDR3, the DNA is TGTGCCAGCACGGACCCAGCGGGAGCCCCAGGGGGTGAGCAGTTCTTC. Translating gives CASTDPAGAPGGEQFF.

The V call is TRBV11-3, the J call TRBJ2-1; 9 bases are a match to TRBD1. The junction had 13 bases not matched to a gene; V was cut back by 5 bases and J by 8 bases. The CDR3 is 16 amino acids. CDR1 and CDR2 from the germline V gene are SGHNT and YENEEA. CDR3 sequence (DNA): TGTGCCAGCAGCGACAGCCCGGGACAGGGAGGGGATGAGCAGTTCTTC. Protein: CASSDSPGQGGDEQFF. Using reference TRBV11-3 and TRBJ2-1 for the parts outside the CDR3, the full variable domain is EAGVVQSPRYKIIEKKQPVAFWCNPISGHNTLYWYLQNLGQGPELLIRYENEEAVDDSQLPKDRFSAERLKGVDSTLKIQPAELGDSAVYLCASSDSPGQGGDEQFFGPGTRLTVL.

The J gene is TRBJ2-7, the V gene TRBV19, with D perhaps matching TRBD1 or TRBD2 (5 bases each). V lost 5 bases, J lost 0 bases, and 11 bases lay in between. The CDR3 covers 14 residues. Per the germline V gene, CDR1 is LNHDA and CDR2 is SQIVND (reference sequence). The chain's CDR3 is CASSWDLSSYEQYF. Written as DNA, the CDR3 is TGTGCCAGTAGTTGGGACCTTTCCTCCTACGAGCAGTACTTC.

The table lists this clone with a count of one. The V gene is TRBV9, the J gene TRBJ1-2; D is perhaps TRBD1 (6 bases). The CDR3 sequence is 14 residues long. The ends were cut back, 0 bases at V and 7 bases at J, with 13 bases in the middle. Germline V lookup: CDR1 SGDLS, CDR2 YYNGEE. The CDR3 sequence is CASSVGAGALGYTF. The CDR3 region has the DNA TGTGCCAGCAGCGTAGGGGCAGGGGCCCTTGGCTACACCTTC.

This clone was detected only once. The gene calls are TRBV2 and TRBJ2-7; 7 bases align to TRBD1. Germline lookup yields CDR1 SNHLY and CDR2 FYNNEI. The CDR3 extends over 13 amino acids. V lost 7 bases, J lost 2 bases, and 5 bases stayed unmatched. The CDR3 nucleotides read TGTGCCAGCATCCGGACAGGCGCCTACGAGCAGTACTTC. It encodes CASIRTGAYEQYF.